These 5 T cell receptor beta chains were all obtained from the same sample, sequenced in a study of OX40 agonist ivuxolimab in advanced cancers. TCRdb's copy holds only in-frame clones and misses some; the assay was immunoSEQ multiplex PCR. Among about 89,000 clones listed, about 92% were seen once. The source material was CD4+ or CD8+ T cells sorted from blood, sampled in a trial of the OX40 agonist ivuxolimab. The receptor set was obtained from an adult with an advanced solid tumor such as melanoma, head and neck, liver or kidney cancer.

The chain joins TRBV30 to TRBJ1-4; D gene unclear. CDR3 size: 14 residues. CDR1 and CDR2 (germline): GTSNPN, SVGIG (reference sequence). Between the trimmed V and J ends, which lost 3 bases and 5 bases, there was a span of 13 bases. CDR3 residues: CAWSPKDGNEKLFF. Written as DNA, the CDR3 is TGTGCCTGGAGCCCGAAGGACGGGAATGAAAAACTGTTTTTT. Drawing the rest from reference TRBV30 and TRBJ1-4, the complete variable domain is SQTIHQWPATLVQPVGSPLSLECTVEGTSNPNLYWYRQAAGRGLQLLFYSVGIGQISSEVPQNLSASRPQDRQFILSSKKLLLSDSGFYLCAWSPKDGNEKLFFGSGTQLSVL.

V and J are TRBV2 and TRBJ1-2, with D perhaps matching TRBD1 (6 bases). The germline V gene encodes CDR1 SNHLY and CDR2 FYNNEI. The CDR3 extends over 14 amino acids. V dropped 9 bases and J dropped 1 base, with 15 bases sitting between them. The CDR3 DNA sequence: TGTGCCAGTCTTCCCGGACAGCTTAACTATGGCTACACCTTC. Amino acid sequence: CASLPGQLNYGYTF.

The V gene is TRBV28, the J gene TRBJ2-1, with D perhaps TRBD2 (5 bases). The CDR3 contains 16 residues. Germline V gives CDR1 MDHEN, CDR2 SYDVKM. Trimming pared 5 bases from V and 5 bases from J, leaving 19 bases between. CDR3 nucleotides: TGTGCCAGCAGTCCGATCGGAGGTTTTAAGAACAATGAGCAGTTCTTC. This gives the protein CASSPIGGFKNNEQFF.

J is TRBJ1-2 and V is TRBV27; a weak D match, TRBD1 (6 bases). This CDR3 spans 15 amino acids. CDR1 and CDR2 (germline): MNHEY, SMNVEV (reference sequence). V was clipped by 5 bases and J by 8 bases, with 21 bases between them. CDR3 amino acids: CASSPGGRSPTGYTF. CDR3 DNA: TGTGCCAGCAGTCCTGGGGGGCGGTCACCCACGGGCTACACCTTC.

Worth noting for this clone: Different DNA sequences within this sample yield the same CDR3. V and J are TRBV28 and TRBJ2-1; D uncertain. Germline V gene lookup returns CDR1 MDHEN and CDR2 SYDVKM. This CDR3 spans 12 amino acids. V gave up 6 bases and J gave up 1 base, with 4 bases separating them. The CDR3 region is CASRPSYNEQFF. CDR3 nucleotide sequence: TGTGCCAGCAGGCCATCCTACAATGAGCAGTTCTTC.